This TCR beta chain was sequenced in a study of beta chain features in type 1 diabetes (dated by TCRdb to 2016 to 2018). Regarding the research as a whole: Patients and healthy donors did not differ in mean age, gender distribution, total cell number or subset yield. A total of roughly 100 million sorted cells were examined across all samples, and a strong correlation was observed between cell number per subset and RNA yield. Whereas all 28 donors provided naive and central memory subsets, regulatory and stem cell-like memory subsets were isolated from just 8 patients and roughly 8 healthy donors. In the study, TCRB repertoires of sorted circulating CD4+ T cell subsets from recently diagnosed type 1 diabetes patients were compared with those of matched healthy donors. What the research found in general, with its limitations: Naive, central memory and regulatory TCRB repertoires appeared to be more alike among patients than among healthy donors. PCR might favor shorter templates, but patient and control samples were amplified and corrected together, so any skew would affect both groups equally. Because cDNA was sequenced instead of genomic DNA, activated cells with high expression could be over-represented, although the groups did not differ in activation or CD3 levels. Only small numbers of individuals were included in the HLA sub-analyses, which left unresolved whether HLA type had any influence on TCRB rearrangement. In all four CD4+ subsets, TCRB CDR3 length was moderately but significantly shorter in type 1 diabetes patients. At VDJ recombination sites, type 1 diabetes patients had fewer insertions and more deleted nucleotides, which implies abnormalities in thymic rearrangement.

About this clone: The target of this receptor is not known. The sample holds no much larger clone one base away, and base qualities are not on file.

Each donor gave one peripheral blood draw, averaging approximately 110 mL, which was collected into heparinised tubes. A BD FACSAria II and a panel including CD45RO, CCR7, CD25, CD127, CD95 and CD27 were used to sort naive, central memory, regulatory and stem cell-like memory CD4+ T cells. Every sorted population had a purity above 95%. Right away, PBMCs were isolated by Lymphoprep density gradient centrifugation and were stained directly, with no culture step. To minimize batch effects, samples were stained and sorted in pairs, one healthy donor with one patient per experiment. All of the isolated RNA was reverse transcribed with the High Capacity cDNA Reverse Transcription Kit, so expressed TCRB transcripts were sequenced. Naive, central memory and regulatory T cell samples underwent deep immunoSEQ sequencing, averaging roughly 3.5 million total reads per sample. After sorted cells were lysed in RLT buffer, RNA was extracted with DNase-treated RNeasy Micro or Mini kits, with the choice depending on cell number. Each cell subset was processed on its own to prevent cross-contamination, while patient and healthy donor samples were processed together. TCRB sequences were amplified from cDNA with the immunoSEQ multiplex PCR, producing 87-bp fragments spanning the CDR3 region. Sequencing of the amplicons was performed on the Illumina HiSeq platform. The original methods were these. PCR bias was corrected computationally using synthetic template baselines, and reads within Hamming distance 2 were collapsed, with unmergeable singletons discarded. By aligning reads against IMGT, V, D and J genes, CDR3 length, and insertions or deletions at six rearrangement sites were assigned. Within each subset, clonotype counts were normalized to sorted cell number, after which true diversity and Gini coefficients were computed with the tcR R package. Repertoire sharing was quantified using the overlap coefficient calculated on TCRB nucleotide sequences. Out-of-frame TCRB sequences from naive cells were analyzed as a proxy for the pre-selection repertoire. Imported from immuneACCESS, the table was reduced by TCRdb to in-frame sequences with V and J called. These copies leave out some clones; in studies compared against another copy, an unresolved V gene accounts for under half, and the cause of the remainder is not known. That table supplies the V and J calls and clone size; D and trimming were determined from the DNA. The sample yields hundreds of thousands of clones; 10% to 15% were counted once. 0.0095% to 0.013% of the sample comes from the top ten.

The CDR3, from cysteine to phenylalanine, totals 13 residues. CDR3 DNA only is kept here, 39 bases in frame from base 1. The germline V gene (reference sequence) gives CDR1 as SGHNT and CDR2 as YYREEE. Deletion took 6 bases off V and 6 bases off J, with a span of 14 bases between the germline ends. The clonotype comes from a woman aged 18-29 years with type 1 diabetes. The chain joins TRBV5-4 to TRBJ2-3; a tentative D call is TRBD2 (6 bases match). The sample comprised naive CD4+ T cells from blood. Explained via the paper, the cell subset or site label denotes: true naive CD4+ T cells. This receptor has the CDR3 CASKRAGRDTQYF. DNA sequence: TGTGCCAGCAAAAGGGCGGGACGGGATACGCAGTATTTT. The variable domain in full, with residues beyond the CDR3 obtained from the reference TRBV5-4 and TRBJ2-3 genes, is ETGVTQSPTHLIKTRGQQVTLRCSSQSGHNTVSWYQQALGQGPQFIFQYYREEENGRGNFPPRFSGLQFPNYSSELNVNALELDDSALYLCASKRAGRDTQYFGPGTRLTVL.